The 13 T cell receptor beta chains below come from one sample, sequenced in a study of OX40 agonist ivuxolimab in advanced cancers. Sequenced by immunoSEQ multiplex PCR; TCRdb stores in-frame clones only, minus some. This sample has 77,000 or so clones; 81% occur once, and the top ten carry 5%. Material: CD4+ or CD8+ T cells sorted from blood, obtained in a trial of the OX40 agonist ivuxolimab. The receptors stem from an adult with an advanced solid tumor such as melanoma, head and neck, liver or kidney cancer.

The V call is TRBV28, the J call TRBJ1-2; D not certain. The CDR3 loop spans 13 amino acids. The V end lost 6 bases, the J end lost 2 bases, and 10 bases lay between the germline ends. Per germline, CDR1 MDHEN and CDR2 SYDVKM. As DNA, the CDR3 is TGTGCCAGCAGAACAACCAGGAACTATGGCTACACCTTC. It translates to CASRTTRNYGYTF.

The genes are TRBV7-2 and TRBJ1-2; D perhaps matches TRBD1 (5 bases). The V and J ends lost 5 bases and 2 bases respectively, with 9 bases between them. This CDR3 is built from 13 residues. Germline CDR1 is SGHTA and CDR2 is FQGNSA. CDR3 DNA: TGTGCCAGCAGCCCTGACAGCAACTATGGCTACACCTTC. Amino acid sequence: CASSPDSNYGYTF. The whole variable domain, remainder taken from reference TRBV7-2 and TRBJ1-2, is GAGVSQSPSNKVTEKGKDVELRCDPISGHTALYWYRQSLGQGLEFLIYFQGNSAPDKSGLPSDRFSAERTGGSVSTLTIQRTQQEDSAVYLCASSPDSNYGYTFGSGTRLTVV.

CDR3: CASSPQLAPHEQYF. The CDR3 DNA follows: TGCGCCAGCAGCCCCCAACTAGCACCCCACGAGCAGTACTTC. The chain combines TRBV5-1 with TRBJ2-5, with TRBD2 as a possible D gene (6 bases). Gene TRBJ2-7 matches the end of the DNA better, so the J call may be wrong. Looked up from germline, CDR1 is SGHRS and CDR2 is YFSETQ. The CDR3 consists of 14 residues.

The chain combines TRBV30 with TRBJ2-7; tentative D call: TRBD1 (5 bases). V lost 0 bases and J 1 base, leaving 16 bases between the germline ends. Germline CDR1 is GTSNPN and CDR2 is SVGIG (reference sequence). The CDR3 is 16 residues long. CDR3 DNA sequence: TGTGCCTGGAGTGTAGTATGGCAGGGTTCGTCCTACGAGCAGTACTTC. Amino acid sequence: CAWSVVWQGSSYEQYF.

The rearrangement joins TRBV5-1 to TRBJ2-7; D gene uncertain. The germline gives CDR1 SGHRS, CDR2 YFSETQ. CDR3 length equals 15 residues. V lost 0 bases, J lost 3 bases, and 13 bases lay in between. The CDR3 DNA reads TGCGCCAGCAGCTTGGTGCAGGCGGAGTTCTACGAGCAGTACTTC. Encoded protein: CASSLVQAEFYEQYF.

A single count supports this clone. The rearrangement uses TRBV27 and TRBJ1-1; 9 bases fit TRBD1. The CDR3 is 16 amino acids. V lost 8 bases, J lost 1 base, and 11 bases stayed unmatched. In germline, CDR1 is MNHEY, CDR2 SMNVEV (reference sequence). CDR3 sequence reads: CASSGTGTVQNTEAFF. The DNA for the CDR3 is TGTGCCAGCTCTGGGACAGGGACAGTGCAGAACACTGAAGCTTTCTTT.

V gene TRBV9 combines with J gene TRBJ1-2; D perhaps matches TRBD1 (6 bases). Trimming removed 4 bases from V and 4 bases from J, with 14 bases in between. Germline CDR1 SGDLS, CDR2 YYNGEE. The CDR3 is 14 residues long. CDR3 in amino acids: CASSSDGGLYGYTF. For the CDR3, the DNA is TGTGCCAGCAGCTCCGATGGGGGGCTCTATGGCTACACCTTC.

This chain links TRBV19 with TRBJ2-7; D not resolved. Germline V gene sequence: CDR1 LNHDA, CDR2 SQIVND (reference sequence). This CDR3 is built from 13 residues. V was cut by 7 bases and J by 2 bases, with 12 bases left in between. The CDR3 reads CASMYTPTYEQYF. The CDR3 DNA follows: TGTGCCAGTATGTATACCCCTACCTACGAGCAGTACTTC.

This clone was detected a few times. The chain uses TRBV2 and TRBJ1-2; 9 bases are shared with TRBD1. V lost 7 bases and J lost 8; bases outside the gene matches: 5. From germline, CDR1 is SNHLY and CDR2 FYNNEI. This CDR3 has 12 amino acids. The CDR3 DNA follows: TGTGCCAGCACGGGGACAGGGCAGGGCTACACCTTC. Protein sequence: CASTGTGQGYTF.

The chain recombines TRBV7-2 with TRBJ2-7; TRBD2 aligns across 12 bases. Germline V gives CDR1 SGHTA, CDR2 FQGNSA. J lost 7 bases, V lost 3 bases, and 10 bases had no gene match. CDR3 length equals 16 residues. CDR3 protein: CASSFFSLAGGREQYF. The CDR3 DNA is TGTGCCAGCAGCTTTTTTTCGCTAGCGGGGGGGCGGGAGCAGTACTTC.

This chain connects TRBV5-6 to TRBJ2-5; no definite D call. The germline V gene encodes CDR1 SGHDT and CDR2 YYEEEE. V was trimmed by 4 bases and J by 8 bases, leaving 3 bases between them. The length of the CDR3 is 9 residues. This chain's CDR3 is CASSLTQYF. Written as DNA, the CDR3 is TGTGCCAGCAGCCTTACCCAGTACTTC.

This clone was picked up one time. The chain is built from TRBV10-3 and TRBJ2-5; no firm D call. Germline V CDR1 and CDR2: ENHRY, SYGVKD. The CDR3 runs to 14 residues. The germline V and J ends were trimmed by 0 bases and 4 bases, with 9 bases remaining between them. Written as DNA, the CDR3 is TGTGCCATCAGTGAGTCCCAATCGGCAGAGACCCAGTACTTC. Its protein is CAISESQSAETQYF.

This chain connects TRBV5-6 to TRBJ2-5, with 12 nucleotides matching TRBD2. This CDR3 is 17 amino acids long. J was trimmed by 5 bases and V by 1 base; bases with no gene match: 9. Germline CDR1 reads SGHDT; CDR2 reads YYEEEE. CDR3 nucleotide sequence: TGTGCCAGCAGCTTGATGACTAGCGGGAGCGGTTTGGAGACCCAGTACTTC. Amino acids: CASSLMTSGSGLETQYF.